These 25 T cell receptor beta chains share one sample of origin, sequenced in a study of CD4 T cells in relation to SARS-CoV-2 and coronaviruses. Unexposed donor CD4+ T cells date from about 2010-2018, before the COVID-19 pandemic. After less than 11 days of culture, CD4+ T cells were isolated. What these receptors recognize is not known. TCRdb's copy holds only in-frame clones and misses some; the assay was immunoSEQ multiplex PCR. The table has approximately 27,000 clones, 60% to 85% seen once. Sequenced sample: CD4+ T cells from PBMCs, cultured in vitro. These receptor sequences come from a human donor in good health.

The J gene is TRBJ1-2, the V gene TRBV19, with D hard to call. This CDR3 has 13 amino acids. CDR1 and CDR2 (germline): LNHDA, SQIVND (reference sequence). Between the trimmed V and J ends, which lost 5 bases and 10 bases, there was a span of 17 bases. The CDR3: CASSPLGESSYTF. CDR3 coding DNA: TGTGCCAGTAGTCCCCTCGGGGAGTCTTCCTACACCTTC. The full variable domain, with the rest looked up from reference TRBV19 and TRBJ1-2, is DGGITQSPKYLFRKEGQNVTLSCEQNLNHDAMYWYRQDPGQGLRLIYYSQIVNDFQKGDIAEGYSVSREKKESFPLTVTSAQKNPTAFYLCASSPLGESSYTFGSGTRLTVV.

The rearrangement joins TRBV5-5 to TRBJ2-2; no reliable D call. V lost 2 bases, J lost 3 bases, and 5 bases lay in between. The CDR3 is 13 residues long. The germline V gene encodes CDR1 SGHKS and CDR2 YYEKEE (reference sequence). The CDR3 is CASSFPDTGELFF. DNA for the CDR3: TGTGCCAGCAGCTTTCCAGACACCGGGGAGCTGTTTTTT.

V and J are TRBV12-5 and TRBJ2-3; TRBD2 matches at 14 bases. Germline V gene sequence: CDR1 LGHNT, CDR2 FRNRAP. The CDR3 is 18 residues long. Trimming at V came to 6 bases and at J to 2 bases, leaving 10 bases not matched to a gene. For the CDR3, the DNA is TGTGCTAGTGGCCCGGGACTAGCGGGAGTTGGAACCACAGATACGCAGTATTTT. Translated: CASGPGLAGVGTTDTQYF.

The V call is TRBV4-3, the J call TRBJ2-3, with TRBD2 identical over 12 bases. The CDR3 is made up of 19 amino acids. Trimming removed 4 bases from V and 6 bases from J; junction bases left unmatched: 17. Germline lookup yields CDR1 LGHNA and CDR2 YSLEER. Here the CDR3 reads CASSPGWTSGTAFFDTQYF. The CDR3 DNA is TGCGCCAGCAGCCCTGGATGGACTAGCGGGACCGCGTTTTTCGATACGCAGTATTTT.

The chain carries TRBV12-3 or TRBV12-4 and TRBJ1-5; TRBD1 is a possible D gene (5 bases). The CDR3 covers 13 residues. Trimming took off 5 bases at V and 7 bases at J, with 12 bases between the two ends. The CDR3 sequence: CASSKSGSQPQHF. The CDR3, as DNA: TGTGCCAGCAGTAAATCAGGGTCGCAGCCCCAGCATTTT.

The chain is built from TRBV6-1 and TRBJ2-3; D tentatively reads TRBD1 or TRBD2 (6 bases each). V dropped 1 base and J dropped 2 bases, with 13 bases sitting between them. The CDR3 runs to 16 residues. Germline CDR1 reads MNHNS; CDR2 reads SASEGT. In nucleotides, the CDR3 is TGTGCCAGCAGTGAAGTCGGGGGCGGATCCACAGATACGCAGTATTTT. Its protein is CASSEVGGGSTDTQYF.

The chain recombines TRBV14 with TRBJ2-7, with unresolved D. This CDR3 is 16 amino acids long. The V gene's germline CDR1 is SGHDN and CDR2 FVKESK. Trimming stripped 0 bases from V and 3 bases from J, with 15 bases between. CDR3 amino acids: CASSQEGWLVLYEQYF. The CDR3 region has the DNA TGTGCCAGCAGCCAAGAGGGGTGGCTAGTTCTCTACGAGCAGTACTTC.

The chain joins TRBV19 to TRBJ2-1; D call uncertain. Trimming took 8 bases from V and 7 from J, leaving 21 bases between them. The CDR3 runs 15 residues. The germline V gene encodes CDR1 LNHDA and CDR2 SQIVND (reference sequence). CDR3 in DNA: TGTGCCAGTCCATTCGGACCCTTCCCGCCGAATGAGCAGTTCTTC. Its translation is CASPFGPFPPNEQFF.

The chain recombines TRBV7-2 with TRBJ1-5; TRBD1 is a possible D gene (6 bases). The CDR3 length is 14 residues. V was shortened by 4 bases and J by 4 bases, with 11 bases between the two germline ends. The germline CDR1 and CDR2 sequences are SGHTA and FQGNSA. In DNA, the CDR3 is TGTGCCAGCAGCTCGGACAGACCGAATCAGCCCCAGCATTTT. Protein: CASSSDRPNQPQHF.

V gene TRBV6-2 or TRBV6-3 combines with J gene TRBJ2-5; perhaps TRBD1 as D (7 bases). The ends were cut back, 5 bases at V and 3 bases at J, with 16 bases in the middle. CDR1 and CDR2 (germline): MNHEY, SVGEGT. The CDR3 is 15 amino acids. CDR3 amino acids: CASSQYRGGKETQYF. The CDR3 region has the DNA TGTGCCAGCAGTCAATACAGGGGAGGCAAAGAGACCCAGTACTTC.

CDR3 nucleotides: TGTGCCACCAGTCCTCCGGACAGGAGCTCCTACGAGCAGTACTTC. Protein sequence: CATSPPDRSSYEQYF. The genes are TRBV24-1 and TRBJ2-7; 7 bases are a match to TRBD1. The junction had 7 bases not matched to a gene; V was cut back by 6 bases and J by 0 bases. The CDR3 sequence is 15 residues long. Germline CDR1 is KGHDR and CDR2 is SFDVKD.

The chain carries TRBV25-1 and TRBJ2-5; D call uncertain. The V and J ends lost 1 base and 1 base respectively, with 7 bases between them. CDR3 length: 14 residues. Looked up from germline, CDR1 is MGHDK and CDR2 is SYGVNS. This CDR3 is CASSEFSSQETQYF. CDR3 DNA sequence: TGTGCCAGCAGTGAATTCTCTAGCCAAGAGACCCAGTACTTC.

CDR3 DNA: TGTGCCAGCAGCCGGGAGGGCACTGAAGCTTTCTTT. It codes for CASSREGTEAFF. This chain connects TRBV11-2 to TRBJ1-1; D remains unclear. This CDR3 has 12 residues. Trimming took off 5 bases at V and 4 bases at J, with 8 bases between the two ends. Germline CDR1 and CDR2: SGHAT and FQNNGV.

This chain connects TRBV5-1 to TRBJ2-6; TRBD1 aligns across 8 bases. CDR3 size: 16 residues. J gave up 2 bases and V 0 bases, and 1 base lay outside the gene matches. The germline gives CDR1 SGHRS, CDR2 YFSETQ. CDR3 sequence reads: CASSLEGQAGANVLTF. The CDR3 nucleotides read TGCGCCAGCAGCTTGGAGGGACAGGCTGGGGCCAACGTCCTGACTTTC.

The gene calls are TRBV5-5 and TRBJ1-6, with a possible D match to TRBD1 (6 bases). This CDR3 comprises 17 residues. The ends were cut back, 1 base at V and 5 bases at J, with 16 bases in the middle. CDR1 SGHKS and CDR2 YYEKEE come from the germline V gene (reference sequence). CDR3 nucleotides: TGTGCCAGCAGCTTGATTGGGGGCCTATCCGATAATTCACCCCTCCACTTT. The encoded protein is CASSLIGGLSDNSPLHF.

The V call is TRBV10-2, the J call TRBJ1-3; D is unclear. The CDR3 is 13 amino acids. V shed 2 bases and J shed 9 bases, with 11 bases lying between them. Germline assignment: CDR1 WSHSY and CDR2 SAAADI. The CDR3 DNA sequence: TGCGCCAGCAGTGAGGACCGCGTAACCACCATATATTTT. Translated, it gives CASSEDRVTTIYF.

This clone has more than one count but fewer than ten. The chain is built from TRBV5-1 and TRBJ1-2, with 7 bases aligning to TRBD1. CDR3 size: 15 residues. The V gene end was trimmed by 0 bases and the J gene end by 4 bases; junction bases not matched to a gene: 6. Germline V CDR1 and CDR2: SGHRS, YFSETQ. The CDR3 loop reads CASSLAGRDSYGYTF. CDR3 DNA sequence: TGCGCCAGCAGCTTGGCCGGGCGGGACAGCTATGGCTACACCTTC.

The rearrangement uses TRBV19 and TRBJ1-1, with 10 bases aligning to TRBD1. The CDR3 length is 14 residues. Germline assignment: CDR1 LNHDA and CDR2 SQIVND (reference sequence). Trimming at V came to 3 bases and at J to 4 bases, leaving 2 bases not matched to a gene. The CDR3 is CASSIGQGGTEAFF. CDR3 in DNA: TGTGCCAGTAGTATTGGACAGGGGGGCACTGAAGCTTTCTTT.

This clone was detected only a few times. The V and J genes are TRBV30 and TRBJ2-7; possibly TRBD1 for D (6 bases). Germline V CDR1 and CDR2: GTSNPN, SVGIG (reference sequence). V was cut by 0 bases and J by 2 bases, with 8 bases left in between. There are 13 residues in the CDR3. As DNA, the CDR3 is TGTGCCTGGAGTGTAGGGGGTACCTACGAGCAGTACTTC. Its protein product is CAWSVGGTYEQYF.

The chain recombines TRBV9 with TRBJ1-2; D is unresolved. Germline lookup yields CDR1 SGDLS and CDR2 YYNGEE. V gave up 4 bases and J gave up 3 bases, with 13 bases separating them. The CDR3 has 14 residues. This chain's CDR3 is CASSPSEWDYGYTF. The CDR3 DNA reads as TGTGCCAGCAGCCCCAGCGAGTGGGACTATGGCTACACCTTC.

This clone was recorded a few times. The chain recombines TRBV5-6 with TRBJ1-1; 10 bases are shared with TRBD1. Germline loops: CDR1 SGHDT, CDR2 YYEEEE. This CDR3 region has 15 residues. With V trimmed by 3 bases and J by 7 bases, 9 bases remained unmatched. The CDR3 bases are TGTGCCAGCAGCTCCGCGGGACAGGGGAGTATTGAAGCTTTCTTT. As protein: CASSSAGQGSIEAFF. The complete variable domain, with remaining parts taken from reference TRBV5-6 and TRBJ1-1, reads DAGVTQSPTHLIKTRGQQVTLRCSPKSGHDTVSWYQQALGQGPQFIFQYYEEEERQRGNFPDRFSGHQFPNYSSELNVNALLLGDSALYLCASSSAGQGSIEAFFGQGTRLTVV.

The chain combines TRBV19 with TRBJ2-2; no definite D call. The germline V and J ends were trimmed by 3 bases and 2 bases, with 7 bases remaining between them. This CDR3 comprises 14 residues. Germline lookup yields CDR1 LNHDA and CDR2 SQIVND (reference sequence). The CDR3 is CASSISVNTGELFF. The CDR3 DNA follows: TGTGCCAGTAGTATCAGCGTCAACACCGGGGAGCTGTTTTTT.

This clone came up once. The V and J genes are TRBV5-1 and TRBJ1-5, with D possibly being TRBD1 (6 bases). The V gene's germline CDR1 is SGHRS and CDR2 YFSETQ. CDR3 length: 17 residues. The V and J ends lost 0 bases and 7 bases respectively, with 20 bases between them. The CDR3 is CASSLGGGEGVVQPQHF. CDR3 coding DNA: TGCGCCAGCAGCTTGGGGGGGGGTGAGGGGGTCGTACAGCCCCAGCATTTT.

The chain recombines TRBV12-5 with TRBJ2-7; D remains ambiguous. Trimming stripped 2 bases from V and 4 bases from J, with 18 bases between. The length of the CDR3 is 16 residues. CDR1 LGHNT and CDR2 FRNRAP come from the germline V gene. The DNA for the CDR3 is TGTGCTAGTGGTTTGTCCCGGCCAAACGGCCGTTACGAGCAGTACTTC. Protein sequence: CASGLSRPNGRYEQYF.

This clone was counted only a few times. The chain couples TRBV28 to TRBJ2-7; no firm D call. The length of the CDR3 is 14 residues. Looked up from germline, CDR1 is MDHEN and CDR2 is SYDVKM. V lost 6 bases and J 2 bases, leaving 14 bases between the germline ends. This CDR3 reads CASSPRGPTYEQYF. CDR3 nucleotide sequence: TGTGCCAGCAGCCCCCGCGGACCTACCTACGAGCAGTACTTC.